This T cell receptor beta chain was obtained from a study of blood T cell repertoires in COVID-19. In the study overall: Samples representing acute and convalescent COVID-19 were sourced from the United States, Italy and Spain. From T cells, B-cell-depleted T cells, or PBMCs came the material, which was cDNA or gDNA.

The CDR3 runs 14 residues. Germline CDR1 reads SNHLY; CDR2 reads FYNNEI. The ends were cut back, 3 bases at V and 6 bases at J, with 14 bases in the middle. Across fewer than 25 US areas, participants ranged in age from roughly 18 to 95 years. Assay used: immunoSEQ multiplex PCR; TCRdb lists only in-frame clones, some missing. This sample yields about 440,000 clones, of which around 91% are seen a single time; more than 0.55% belongs to the top ten. The sequencing input was PBMCs or T cells enriched from blood (not recorded which). The source of this sequence is a man aged 18 to 30 who had recovered from COVID-19. The chain links TRBV2 to TRBJ1-2; weak D call: TRBD1 (6 bases). In nucleotides, the CDR3 is TGTGCCAGCAGTGACCGACAGGCCGCTGATGGCTACACCTTC. This gives the protein CASSDRQAADGYTF. Full variable domain (rest looked up from reference TRBV2 and TRBJ1-2): EPEVTQTPSHQVTQMGQEVILRCVPISNHLYFYWYRQILGQKVEFLVSFYNNEISEKSEIFDDQFSVERPDGSNFTLKIRSTKLEDSAMYFCASSDRQAADGYTFGSGTRLTVV.